Shown below are 27 T cell receptor beta chains from a single sample sequenced in a study of T cell clusters in autoimmune cytopenias. TRB was amplified from around 250 ng of peripheral blood genomic DNA per sample. Multiplex touch-down PCR amplified TRB using TRB-A and TRB-B pools in one tube. TCRdb reworked the multiplex PCR reads into one entry per CDR3 protein, no DNA. The repertoire table contains roughly 6,200 distinct CDR3 sequences. This sample also appeared in a second study, on T cell repertoires in aging, cancer and after chemotherapy.

Sequencing used peripheral blood. The receptors were sampled from a human donor in good health.

The chain is built from TRBV4-3 and TRBJ1-2. Germline CDR1 is LGHNA and CDR2 is YSLEER. The CDR3 runs to 13 residues. The CDR3 here is CASSHRANYGYTF.

The rearrangement uses TRBV4-3 and TRBJ2-2. The germline V gene encodes CDR1 LGHNA and CDR2 YSLEER. This CDR3 region has 13 residues. The CDR3 loop reads CASSSDPTGELFF.

This rearrangement joins TRBV29-1 to TRBJ2-5; TCRdb returns TRBD1, unconfirmable since there is no DNA. Per germline, CDR1 SQVTM and CDR2 ANQGSEA. The CDR3 spans 13 residues. CDR3 in amino acids: CSVVRGGQETQYF.

This chain joins TRBV20-1 and TRBJ2-7; TCRdb's assignment of TRBD2 cannot be checked, as there is no DNA. Looked up from germline, CDR1 is DFQATT and CDR2 is SNEGSKA (reference sequence). This CDR3 has 17 amino acids. The CDR3: CSARRSKGLATFGEQYF.

The rearrangement links TRBV27 to TRBJ2-2; TCRdb proposes TRBD1, but this gene call is untestable without DNA. This CDR3 comprises 17 residues. In germline, CDR1 is MNHEY, CDR2 SMNVEV (reference sequence). CDR3 sequence: CASSLWGSSGANGELFF.

This clonotype shows up as medium-sized (0.01 to 0.1%) by frequency. The V call is TRBV6-1, the J call TRBJ1-5. Germline lookup yields CDR1 MNHNS and CDR2 SASEGT. This CDR3 spans 15 amino acids. The CDR3 loop reads CASSEFHGSNQPQHF.

This clonotype ranks as medium-sized in terms of frequency. The chain links TRBV27 to TRBJ1-2. The germline CDR1 and CDR2 sequences are MNHEY and SMNVEV (reference sequence). This CDR3 comprises 16 residues. This chain's CDR3 is CASSPFRGDANYGYTF.

This clonotype is medium-sized by frequency. The chain uses TRBV19 and TRBJ2-7; there is no DNA to check the TCRdb D call of TRBD1. Germline V gives CDR1 LNHDA, CDR2 SQIVND (reference sequence). The CDR3 is 14 residues long. CDR3 protein: CASKGTGEAYEQYF.

Judged by frequency, this clonotype is medium-sized (0.01 to 0.1%). The chain recombines TRBV12-3 or TRBV12-4 with TRBJ2-6; there is no DNA to check the TCRdb D call of TRBD1. The CDR3 sequence is 15 residues long. Here the CDR3 reads CASSLRGTGANVLTF.

V gene TRBV12-3 or TRBV12-4 combines with J gene TRBJ2-7; the TRBD2 assignment by TCRdb is unverifiable without DNA. CDR3 size: 16 residues. Here the CDR3 reads CASSLFGLPSVYEQYF.

V usage is TRBV6-2 or TRBV6-3 and J usage is TRBJ2-7; the TCRdb D gene call, TRBD1, has no DNA to confirm it. Germline CDR1 and CDR2: MNHEY and SVGEGT. This CDR3 region has 14 residues. This CDR3 reads CASSSTGGAYEQYF.

Frequency places this clonotype as medium-sized. The CDR3 here is CASSVGGAYYNEQFF. The rearrangement links TRBV6-5 to TRBJ2-1; the TCRdb call, TRBD1, lacks DNA for checking. Germline CDR1 and CDR2: MNHEY and SVGAGI. This CDR3 is built from 15 residues.

This clonotype registers medium-sized by frequency. The V gene is TRBV19, the J gene TRBJ2-5; with no DNA, the TCRdb D assignment of TRBD1 cannot be verified. Germline V gene lookup returns CDR1 LNHDA and CDR2 SQIVND (reference sequence). CDR3 size: 13 residues. The CDR3: CASSTTGGETQYF.

J is TRBJ1-5 and V is TRBV11-2; TCRdb's D call of TRBD1 is untestable without DNA. The CDR3 runs 14 residues. CDR1 is SGHAT, CDR2 FQNNGV, per germline. The CDR3 region is CASFQTGHNHPQHF. Full variable domain (missing parts from reference TRBV11-2 and TRBJ1-5): EAGVAQSPRYKIIEKRQSVAFWCNPISGHATLYWYQQILGQGPKLLIQFQNNGVVDDSQLPKDRFSAERLKGVDSTLKIQPAKLEDSAVYLCASFQTGHNHPQHFGDGTRLSIL.

This clonotype ranks as medium-sized in terms of frequency. V usage is TRBV18 and J usage is TRBJ2-3. Germline V lookup: CDR1 KGHSH, CDR2 LQKENI. This CDR3 contains 13 residues. CDR3 protein: CASFSGSADTQYF.

The chain uses TRBV28 and TRBJ1-2; without DNA, the TCRdb call of TRBD1 cannot be checked. The CDR3 is made up of 16 amino acids. The germline V gene has CDR1 MDHEN and CDR2 SYDVKM. CDR3 protein: CASSSNGDRLNYGYTF.

The rearrangement uses TRBV5-1 and TRBJ1-2; no DNA is available, so the TRBD1 call from TCRdb remains unchecked. Germline V lookup: CDR1 SGHRS, CDR2 YFSETQ. The length of the CDR3 is 14 residues. CDR3 sequence reads: CASSLQGAGDGYTF.

This clonotype registers medium-sized by frequency. The V call is TRBV15, the J call TRBJ2-7; TCRdb returns TRBD1, unconfirmable since there is no DNA. This CDR3 region has 14 residues. CDR1 LNHNV and CDR2 YYDKDF come from the germline V gene (reference sequence). The chain's CDR3 is CATSINRGTYEQYF.

The chain combines TRBV7-2 with TRBJ2-3; TCRdb gives TRBD2 as the D gene, but with no DNA this cannot be confirmed. The CDR3 sequence is 15 residues long. CDR1 and CDR2 from the germline V gene are SGHTA and FQGNSA. This CDR3 reads CASSRRALSTDTQYF.

The chain couples TRBV7-2 to TRBJ2-1. The germline gives CDR1 SGHTA, CDR2 FQGNSA. The CDR3 has 12 residues. CDR3 sequence reads: CASSLGHNEQFF.

This chain connects TRBV12-3 or TRBV12-4 to TRBJ1-1; TCRdb calls TRBD1, which cannot be checked without DNA. CDR3 length equals 15 residues. CDR3 in amino acids: CASRSGGGIVTEAFF.

Judged by frequency, this clonotype is medium-sized (0.01 to 0.1%). V gene TRBV19 combines with J gene TRBJ1-5; TCRdb designates TRBD1, a call that cannot be tested without DNA. Germline assignment: CDR1 LNHDA and CDR2 SQIVND (reference sequence). The CDR3 contains 14 residues. The CDR3 protein is CASSTTGASRPQHF.

This clonotype ranks as medium-sized in terms of frequency. The rearrangement links TRBV6-2 or TRBV6-3 to TRBJ2-7; there is no DNA to check the TCRdb D call of TRBD2. This CDR3 is built from 17 residues. CDR1 MNHEY and CDR2 SVGEGT come from the germline V gene. The CDR3 here is CASSYSRPGLAGVEQYF.

Considering frequency, this clonotype is medium-sized. V and J are TRBV6-5 and TRBJ1-3. This CDR3 has 15 amino acids. Germline values: CDR1 MNHEY, CDR2 SVGAGI. CDR3 sequence: CASSYKAGLGNTIYF.

This chain links TRBV6-1 with TRBJ2-7; the TCRdb D gene call, TRBD1, has no DNA to confirm it. This CDR3 has 15 amino acids. The germline CDR1 and CDR2 sequences are MNHNS and SASEGT. The CDR3 sequence: CASSFNRDTSYEQYF.

This chain uses TRBV4-2 with TRBJ1-5; TCRdb's D call, TRBD1, is unchecked because there is no DNA. In germline, CDR1 is LGHNA, CDR2 YNFKEQ. This CDR3 has 19 residues. CDR3 loop: CASSQPGQGGIYRESAQHF.

The chain has TRBV12-3 or TRBV12-4 and TRBJ1-1; the TRBD1 assignment by TCRdb is unverifiable without DNA. The CDR3 is 14 residues long. The CDR3 sequence: CASSPWGQGTEAFF.